This TCR beta chain was profiled in a study of technical replicates of blood from a few donors. Regarding this clone: Other DNA sequences from this sample encode an identical CDR3 as well.

Trimming removed 0 bases from V and 1 base from J; junction bases left unmatched: 2. The CDR3 covers 15 residues. Germline CDR1 reads SGDLS; CDR2 reads YYNGEE. Assay: immunoSEQ multiplex PCR; the TCRdb copy retains only in-frame clones and omits some. The repertoire holds 75,000 or so clones, with approximately 93% as singletons. This sequence originates from a human donor in good health. The sequencing sample was made of T cells isolated from PBMCs. The chain carries TRBV9 and TRBJ1-2; 8 nucleotides match TRBD1. CDR3 DNA sequence: TGTGCCAGCAGCGTAGCTACAGGGGGTAACTATGGCTACACCTTC. Translating it yields CASSVATGGNYGYTF.